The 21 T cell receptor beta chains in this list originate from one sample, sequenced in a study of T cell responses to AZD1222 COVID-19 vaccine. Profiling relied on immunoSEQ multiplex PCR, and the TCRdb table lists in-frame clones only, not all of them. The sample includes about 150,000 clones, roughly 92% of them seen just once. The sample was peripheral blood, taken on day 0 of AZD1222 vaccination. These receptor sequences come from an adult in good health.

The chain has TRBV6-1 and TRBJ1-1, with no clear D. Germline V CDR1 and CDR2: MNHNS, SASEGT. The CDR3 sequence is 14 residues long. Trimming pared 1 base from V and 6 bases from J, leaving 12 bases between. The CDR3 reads CASSEDVRFAEAFF. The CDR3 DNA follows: TGTGCCAGCAGTGAAGATGTCAGGTTTGCTGAAGCTTTCTTT.

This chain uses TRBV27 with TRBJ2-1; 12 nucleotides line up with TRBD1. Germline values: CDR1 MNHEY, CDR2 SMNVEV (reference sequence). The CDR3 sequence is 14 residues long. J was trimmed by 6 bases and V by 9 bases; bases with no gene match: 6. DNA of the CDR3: TGTGCCAGGAGCCGGGACAGGGGGCTCAATGAGCAGTTCTTC. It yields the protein CARSRDRGLNEQFF.

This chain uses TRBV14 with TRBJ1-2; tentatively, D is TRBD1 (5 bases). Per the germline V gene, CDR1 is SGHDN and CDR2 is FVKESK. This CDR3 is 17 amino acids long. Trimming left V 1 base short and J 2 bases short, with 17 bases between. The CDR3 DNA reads TGTGCCAGCAGCCAAGGCGGGACCTGGGGTCCGAACTATGGCTACACCTTC. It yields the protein CASSQGGTWGPNYGYTF.

CDR3: CASSTRPGYGELFF. The DNA for the CDR3 is TGTGCCAGCAGTACCCGCCCAGGTTACGGGGAGCTGTTTTTT. This chain joins TRBV28 and TRBJ2-2; no clear D gene. The germline gives CDR1 MDHEN, CDR2 SYDVKM. Between the trimmed V and J ends, which lost 5 bases and 7 bases, there was a span of 14 bases. The CDR3 loop spans 14 amino acids.

DNA of the CDR3: TGTGCCAGCAGTTACGCCCAGGGGGCTTACACTGAAGCTTTCTTT. Its protein is CASSYAQGAYTEAFF. V usage is TRBV6-5 and J usage is TRBJ1-1, with 8 bases lining up with TRBD1. This CDR3 comprises 15 residues. CDR1 and CDR2 from the germline V gene are MNHEY and SVGAGI. V gave up 2 bases and J gave up 3 bases; unmatched junction bases: 5.

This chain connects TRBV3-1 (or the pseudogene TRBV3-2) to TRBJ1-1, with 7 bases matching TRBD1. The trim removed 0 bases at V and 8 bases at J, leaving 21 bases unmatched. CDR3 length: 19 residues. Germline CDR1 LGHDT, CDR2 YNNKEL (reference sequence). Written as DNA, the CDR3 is TGTGCCAGCAGCCAAGAACCGACAGGGCTTTTAAGGAGATACTACGAAGCTTTCTTT. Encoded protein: CASSQEPTGLLRRYYEAFF.

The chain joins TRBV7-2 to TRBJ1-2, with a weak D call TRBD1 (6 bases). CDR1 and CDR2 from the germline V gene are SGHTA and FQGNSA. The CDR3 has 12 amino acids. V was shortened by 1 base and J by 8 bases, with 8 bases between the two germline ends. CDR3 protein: CASSLDRVGYTF. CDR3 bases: TGTGCCAGCAGCTTAGACAGGGTCGGCTACACCTTC. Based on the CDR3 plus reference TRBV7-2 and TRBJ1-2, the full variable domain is GAGVSQSPSNKVTEKGKDVELRCDPISGHTALYWYRQSLGQGLEFLIYFQGNSAPDKSGLPSDRFSAERTGGSVSTLTIQRTQQEDSAVYLCASSLDRVGYTFGSGTRLTVV.

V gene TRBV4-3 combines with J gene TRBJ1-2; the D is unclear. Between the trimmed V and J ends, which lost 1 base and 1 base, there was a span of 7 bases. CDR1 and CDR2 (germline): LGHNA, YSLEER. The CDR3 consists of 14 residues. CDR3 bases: TGCGCCAGCAGCCAAGGTTACAGTAACTATGGCTACACCTTC. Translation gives CASSQGYSNYGYTF.

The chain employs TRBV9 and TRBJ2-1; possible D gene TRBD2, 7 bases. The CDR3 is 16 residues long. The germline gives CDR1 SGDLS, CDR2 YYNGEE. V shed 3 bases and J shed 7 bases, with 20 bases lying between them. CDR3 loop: CASSEGAWGGANEQFF. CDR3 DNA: TGTGCCAGCAGCGAGGGAGCCTGGGGGGGCGCGAATGAGCAGTTCTTC.

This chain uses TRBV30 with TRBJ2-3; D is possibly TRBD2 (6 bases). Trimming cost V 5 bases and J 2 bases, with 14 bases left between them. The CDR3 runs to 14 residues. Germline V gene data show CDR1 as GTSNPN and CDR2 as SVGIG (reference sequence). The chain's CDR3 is CAWGAVGLTDTQYF. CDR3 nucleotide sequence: TGTGCCTGGGGAGCCGTGGGACTCACAGATACGCAGTATTTT.

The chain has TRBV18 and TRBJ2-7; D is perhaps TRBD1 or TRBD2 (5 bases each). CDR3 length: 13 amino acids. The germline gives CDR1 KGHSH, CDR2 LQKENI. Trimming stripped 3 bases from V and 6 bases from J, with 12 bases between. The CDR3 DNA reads TGTGCCAGCTCACCCAGAGGGGATGCCGAGCAGTACGTC. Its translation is CASSPRGDAEQYV.

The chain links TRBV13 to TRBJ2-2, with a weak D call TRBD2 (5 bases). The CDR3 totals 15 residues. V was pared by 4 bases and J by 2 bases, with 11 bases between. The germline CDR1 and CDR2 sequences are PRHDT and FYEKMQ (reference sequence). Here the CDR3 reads CASSSGMENTGELFF. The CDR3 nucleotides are TGTGCCAGCAGCTCCGGGATGGAAAACACCGGGGAGCTGTTTTTT. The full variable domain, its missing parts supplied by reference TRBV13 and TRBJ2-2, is AAGVIQSPRHLIKEKRETATLKCYPIPRHDTVYWYQQGPGQDPQFLISFYEKMQSDKGSIPDRFSAQQFSDYHSELNMSSLELGDSALYFCASSSGMENTGELFFGEGSRLTVL.

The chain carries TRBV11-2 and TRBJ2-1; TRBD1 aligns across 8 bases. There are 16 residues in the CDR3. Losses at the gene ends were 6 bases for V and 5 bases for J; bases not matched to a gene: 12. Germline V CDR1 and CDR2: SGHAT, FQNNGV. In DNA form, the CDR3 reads TGTGCCAGCAGGTCCCCCGGGACAGGTCCCAACAATGAGCAGTTCTTC. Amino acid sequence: CASRSPGTGPNNEQFF.

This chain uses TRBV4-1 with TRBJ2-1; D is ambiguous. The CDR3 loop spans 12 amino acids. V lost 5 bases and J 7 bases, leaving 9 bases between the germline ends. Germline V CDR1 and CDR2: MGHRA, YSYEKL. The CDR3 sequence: CASSANGNEQFF. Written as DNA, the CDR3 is TGCGCCAGCAGCGCTAACGGGAATGAGCAGTTCTTC.

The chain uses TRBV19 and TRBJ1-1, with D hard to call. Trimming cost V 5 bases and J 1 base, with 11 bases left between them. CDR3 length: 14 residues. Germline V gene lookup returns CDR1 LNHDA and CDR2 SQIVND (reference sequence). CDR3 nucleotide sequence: TGTGCCAGTAGTCTCGGGAGCTCGAACACTGAAGCTTTCTTT. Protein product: CASSLGSSNTEAFF.

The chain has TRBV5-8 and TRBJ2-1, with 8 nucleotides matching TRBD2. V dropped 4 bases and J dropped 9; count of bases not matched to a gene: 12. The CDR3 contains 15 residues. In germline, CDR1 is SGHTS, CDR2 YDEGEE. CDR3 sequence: CASSPPGLDLPEQFF. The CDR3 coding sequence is TGTGCCAGCAGCCCGCCGGGACTAGATTTGCCTGAGCAGTTCTTC.

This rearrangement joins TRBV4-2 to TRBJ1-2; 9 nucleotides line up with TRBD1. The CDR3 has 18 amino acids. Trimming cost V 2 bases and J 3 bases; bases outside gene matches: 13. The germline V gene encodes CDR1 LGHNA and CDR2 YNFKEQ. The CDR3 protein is CASSQQGRDRVRDYGYTF. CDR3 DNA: TGTGCCAGCAGCCAACAGGGCCGGGACAGGGTTCGGGACTATGGCTACACCTTC.

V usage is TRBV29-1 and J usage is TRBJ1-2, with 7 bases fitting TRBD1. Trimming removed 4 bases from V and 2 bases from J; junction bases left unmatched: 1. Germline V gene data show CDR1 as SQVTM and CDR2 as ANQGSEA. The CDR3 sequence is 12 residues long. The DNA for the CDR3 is TGCAGCGTTGCGGGACAGAACTATGGCTACACCTTC. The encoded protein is CSVAGQNYGYTF.

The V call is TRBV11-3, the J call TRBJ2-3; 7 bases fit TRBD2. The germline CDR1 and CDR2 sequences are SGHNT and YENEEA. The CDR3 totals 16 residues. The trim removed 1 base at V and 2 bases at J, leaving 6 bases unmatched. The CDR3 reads CASSLGNSGPTDTQYF. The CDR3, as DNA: TGTGCCAGCAGCTTAGGGAATAGCGGGCCCACAGATACGCAGTATTTT.

The CDR3 region has the DNA TGTGCCTGGAGTGGATCGCTATATGTGGGTTCCAATCAGCCCCAGCATTTT. It is translated as CAWSGSLYVGSNQPQHF. This chain links TRBV30 with TRBJ1-5; D gene ambiguous. The CDR3 runs to 17 residues. V was pared by 1 base and J by 3 bases, with 19 bases between. The germline V gene encodes CDR1 GTSNPN and CDR2 SVGIG (reference sequence). The whole variable domain, remainder taken from reference TRBV30 and TRBJ1-5, is SQTIHQWPATLVQPVGSPLSLECTVEGTSNPNLYWYRQAAGRGLQLLFYSVGIGQISSEVPQNLSASRPQDRQFILSSKKLLLSDSGFYLCAWSGSLYVGSNQPQHFGDGTRLSIL.

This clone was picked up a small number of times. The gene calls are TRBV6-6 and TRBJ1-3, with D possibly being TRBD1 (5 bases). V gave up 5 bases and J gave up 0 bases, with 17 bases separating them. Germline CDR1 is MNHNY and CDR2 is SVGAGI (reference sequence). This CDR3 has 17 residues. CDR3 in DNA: TGTGCCAGCAGTCCGATAGGGGTCTTACGCTCTGGAAACACCATATATTTT. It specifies CASSPIGVLRSGNTIYF.